The 12 T cell receptor beta chains listed next were all sequenced from one sample in a study of CD4 T cells in relation to SARS-CoV-2 and coronaviruses. These receptors are not linked to any known antigen. Profiling relied on immunoSEQ multiplex PCR, and the TCRdb table lists in-frame clones only, not all of them. The sample lists 27,000 or so clones; about 80% were seen once. Unexposed donor CD4+ T cells date from about 2011-2019, before the COVID-19 pandemic. The cells were cultured for about 10 days before CD4+ T cells were isolated. Sequencing was carried out using CD4+ T cells from PBMCs, cultured in vitro. These receptors all come from a human donor in good health.

The V and J genes are TRBV6-2 or TRBV6-3 and TRBJ1-2; D remains ambiguous. CDR3 length: 15 amino acids. Trimming shortened V by 2 bases and J by 0 bases, and 10 bases separated the two germline ends. Germline-derived CDR1 and CDR2 are MNHEY and SVGEGT. The CDR3 is CASSYTGRTNYGYTF. The CDR3 DNA is TGTGCCAGCAGTTACACGGGGAGAACTAACTATGGCTACACCTTC.

The sample holds one count of this clone. The chain couples TRBV7-2 to TRBJ1-3; D is unresolved. In germline, CDR1 is SGHTA, CDR2 FQGNSA. V lost 1 base, J lost 5 bases, and 12 bases lay in between. CDR3 length equals 15 residues. CDR3 bases: TGTGCCAGCAGCTTAGAATTAGGCAGCCGAAACACCATATATTTT. This codes for CASSLELGSRNTIYF. The variable domain in full, with the rest retrieved from reference TRBV7-2 and TRBJ1-3, is GAGVSQSPSNKVTEKGKDVELRCDPISGHTALYWYRQSLGQGLEFLIYFQGNSAPDKSGLPSDRFSAERTGGSVSTLTIQRTQQEDSAVYLCASSLELGSRNTIYFGEGSWLTVV.

CDR3 protein: CASSYPGTPRTF. For the CDR3, the DNA is TGTGCCAGCAGTTACCCGGGGACACCCAGGACCTTC. V and J are TRBV6-2 or TRBV6-3 and TRBJ1-2; the D gene is possibly TRBD1 (6 bases). The CDR3 spans 12 residues. The germline V gene has CDR1 MNHEY and CDR2 SVGEGT. Trimming shortened V by 2 bases and J by 14 bases, and 15 bases separated the two germline ends.

The V gene is TRBV10-3, the J gene TRBJ1-2; D gene unclear. The CDR3 spans 14 residues. V was pared by 2 bases and J by 7 bases, with 14 bases between. In germline, CDR1 is ENHRY, CDR2 SYGVKD. The CDR3 here is CAISENNGQRGYTF. As DNA, the CDR3 is TGTGCCATCAGTGAGAACAACGGGCAGCGTGGCTACACCTTC.

V and J are TRBV7-9 and TRBJ2-7; 10 bases align to TRBD1. CDR1 and CDR2 from the germline V gene are SEHNR and FQNEAQ (reference sequence). V was clipped by 1 base and J by 4 bases; unmatched bases: 4. The CDR3 extends over 15 amino acids. CDR3 residues: CASSLVGTGAYEQYF. Written as DNA, the CDR3 is TGTGCCAGCAGCTTAGTGGGGACAGGGGCGTACGAGCAGTACTTC.

The CDR3 reads CASSLYIAGQLMNTEAFF. CDR3 bases: TGTGCCAGCAGCCTCTATATAGCGGGACAGCTCATGAACACTGAAGCTTTCTTT. J is TRBJ1-1 and V is TRBV3-1 (or the pseudogene TRBV3-2); 7 bases map to TRBD1. The germline CDR1 and CDR2 sequences are LGHDT and YNNKEL (reference sequence). The trim removed 4 bases at V and 0 bases at J, leaving 14 bases unmatched. The length of the CDR3 is 18 residues.

The rearrangement joins TRBV18 to TRBJ2-7; D gene uncertain. CDR1 and CDR2 from the germline V gene are KGHSH and LQKENI. This CDR3 comprises 13 residues. The ends were cut back, 3 bases at V and 5 bases at J, with 11 bases in the middle. The CDR3 is CASSPAGVDEQYF. The CDR3 DNA is TGTGCCAGCTCACCCGCTGGGGTGGACGAGCAGTACTTC. The full variable domain, with the rest looked up from reference TRBV18 and TRBJ2-7, is NAGVMQNPRHLVRRRGQEARLRCSPMKGHSHVYWYRQLPEEGLKFMVYLQKENIIDESGMPKERFSAEFPKEGPSILRIQQVVRGDSAAYFCASSPAGVDEQYFGPGTRLTVT.

This clone was recorded only once. V usage is TRBV6-2 or TRBV6-3 and J usage is TRBJ2-3; D not resolved. CDR3 size: 12 residues. The V gene's germline CDR1 is MNHEY and CDR2 SVGEGT. The V gene lost 2 bases and the J gene lost 3 bases, with 3 bases spanning the gap. CDR3 sequence: CASSYRTDTQYF. For the CDR3, the DNA is TGTGCCAGCAGTTACAGGACAGATACGCAGTATTTT.

This clone was seen just once. The gene calls are TRBV7-2 and TRBJ2-5; D gene unclear. V was pared by 1 base and J by 5 bases, with 8 bases between. The CDR3 has 13 amino acids. Germline CDR1 reads SGHTA; CDR2 reads FQGNSA. The CDR3 is CASSLGARETQYF. In DNA, the CDR3 is TGTGCCAGCAGCTTAGGGGCCAGGGAGACCCAGTACTTC.

V is TRBV9 and J is TRBJ2-2, with TRBD2 as a possible D gene (6 bases). Per germline, CDR1 SGDLS and CDR2 YYNGEE. V lost 4 bases, J lost 3 bases, and 16 bases lay in between. This CDR3 has 16 residues. CDR3 nucleotide sequence: TGTGCCAGCAGCCCCCGGTCGGAGGGGTACACCGGGGAGCTGTTTTTT. Translation gives CASSPRSEGYTGELFF.

Only a few counts were recorded for this clone. V usage is TRBV7-2 and J usage is TRBJ2-7, with D perhaps TRBD2 (5 bases). The CDR3 has 15 residues. Trimming cost V 1 base and J 0 bases, with 10 bases left between them. Germline V gene data show CDR1 as SGHTA and CDR2 as FQGNSA. The CDR3 DNA is TGTGCCAGCAGCTTAGGAGAGGGTAGCTCCTACGAGCAGTACTTC. Translating it yields CASSLGEGSSYEQYF.

The chain employs TRBV10-1 and TRBJ1-1, with D possibly being TRBD1 (5 bases). V gave up 8 bases and J gave up 3 bases, with 16 bases separating them. Germline lookup yields CDR1 WNHNN and CDR2 SYGVQD (reference sequence). This CDR3 contains 14 residues. CDR3 amino acids: CASSPWGGDTEAFF. In nucleotides, the CDR3 is TGCGCCAGCTCACCTTGGGGGGGGGACACTGAAGCTTTCTTT.